This T cell receptor beta chain is from a study of T-cell reconstitution after alpha-beta-depleted transplantation in children. The sample holds many counts of this clonotype. Antigen specificity is unknown. Broader study findings: Reported findings indicate that, about two months after transplant, alpha-beta T cells came from several hundred expanded clones, which were derived from non-depleted graft cells.

Unique molecular identifiers were incorporated during preparation of the TCRbeta library. TCRdb reanalysed the PCR reads using MiXCR and keeps one entry per CDR3 protein. The sample consists of roughly 500,000 distinct CDR3 sequences, about 11% of them appearing once. V was shortened by 4 bases and J by 2 bases, with 8 bases between the two germline ends. CDR1 is SQVTM and CDR2 is ANQGSEA in the germline V gene. The CDR3 extends over 12 amino acids. The source of this sequence is a child aged 2 to 9 with inherited bone marrow failure, due to receive a stem cell transplant. V is TRBV29-1 and J is TRBJ1-1, with TRBD1 as a possible D gene (5 bases). The source was PBMCs, collected before TCRalphabeta/CD19-depleted stem cell transplant. Written as DNA, the CDR3 is TGCAGCGTTGTTGGGGGAAACACTGAAGCTTTCTTT. It translates to CSVVGGNTEAFF.